This T cell receptor (beta chain) was profiled in a study of blood T cell repertoires in COVID-19. Sequencing used immunoSEQ multiplex PCR; TCRdb keeps in-frame clones, though not all of them. The table records 60,000 to 80,000 clones, around 80% of them present only once. In this sample, this clone turned up many times. Deletions cut 2 bases from V and 9 bases from J, with 17 bases between. The V gene's germline CDR1 is MDHEN and CDR2 SYDVKM. The CDR3 loop spans 15 amino acids. The receptor comes from a man aged 50-60 years with COVID-19, enrolled during active disease. The J gene is TRBJ1-3, the V gene TRBV28; D is undetermined. The sample comprised peripheral blood. The CDR3 DNA sequence: TGTGCCAGCAGTTTAGAAGAGCAGTTGGAGGGCACCATATATTTT. Protein sequence: CASSLEEQLEGTIYF.